This T cell receptor (beta chain) comes out of a study of cytomegalovirus exposure and HLA in healthy donors. This clone was seen once. With 60 Vbeta and 13 Jbeta primers, the PCR was carried out. Clones were read by immunoSEQ multiplex PCR, and TCRdb kept only the in-frame ones, dropping some. The repertoire includes 150,000 or so clones, approximately 82% of them detected once, and roughly 1.5% sits in the top ten. The length of the CDR3 is 14 residues. V was shortened by 2 bases and J by 0 bases, with 8 bases between the two germline ends. Germline-derived CDR1 and CDR2 are MNHEY and SMNVEV (reference sequence).

V usage is TRBV27 and J usage is TRBJ2-7, with D perhaps TRBD1 (6 bases). The clonotype originates from a male donor in good health and CMV-seronegative. Sequencing was performed on PBMCs. The CDR3 region has the DNA TGTGCCAGCAGTTTACGGGACACCTCCTACGAGCAGTACTTC. It specifies CASSLRDTSYEQYF.